The subject of this entry is one T cell receptor beta chain. In the original analysis: Estimation of nucleated cell counts relied on the amplification of reference gene primers. TCRdb's table, derived via immunoSEQ multiplex PCR, lists solely in-frame clones and lacks some. V and J calls plus clone size are reproduced from that table; the DNA served to infer D and trimming. The sample has roughly 260,000 clones, 88% seen once; the top ten hold roughly 3.9%. This specimen belongs to a study of blood T cell repertoires in COVID-19. Study-wide context: Sources were T cells, B-cell-depleted T cells, or PBMCs; the material itself was cDNA or gDNA.

This sequence was found in a man aged 60 to 75 who had recovered from COVID-19. Sequences were obtained from peripheral blood.

CDR3 protein: CASSFPSTDTQYF. As DNA, the CDR3 is TGTGCCAGCAGCTTTCCGAGCACAGATACGCAGTATTTT. The rearrangement joins TRBV7-2 to TRBJ2-3; no clear D gene. V lost 3 bases and J lost 0, with 4 bases in between. The CDR3 extends over 13 amino acids. Germline V gene sequence: CDR1 SGHTA, CDR2 FQGNSA.